Sequencing of this TCR beta chain was carried out in a study of blood T cell repertoires in COVID-19. Study at large: PBMCs, B-cell-depleted T cells, or T cells provided the cDNA or gDNA that made up the material.

Per the authors' pipeline: Amplification from reference gene primers served as the basis for estimated nucleated cell counts. TCRdb's copy holds only in-frame clones and misses some; the assay was immunoSEQ multiplex PCR. V and J calls and clone size are given by that table; D and trimming were obtained from the DNA. The sample yields some 180,000 clones, 70% to 85% seen once. The CDR3 loop spans 14 amino acids. V gave up 4 bases and J gave up 10 bases; unmatched junction bases: 8. Germline CDR1 and CDR2: SNHLY and FYNNEI. Sample: peripheral blood. This TCR was recovered from a human donor in a cohort sampled during active COVID-19. The chain uses TRBV2 and TRBJ2-1; TRBD2 aligns across 9 bases. The CDR3 is CASSGWTSAGEQFF. CDR3 DNA sequence: TGTGCCAGCAGTGGATGGACTAGCGCGGGGGAGCAGTTCTTC.